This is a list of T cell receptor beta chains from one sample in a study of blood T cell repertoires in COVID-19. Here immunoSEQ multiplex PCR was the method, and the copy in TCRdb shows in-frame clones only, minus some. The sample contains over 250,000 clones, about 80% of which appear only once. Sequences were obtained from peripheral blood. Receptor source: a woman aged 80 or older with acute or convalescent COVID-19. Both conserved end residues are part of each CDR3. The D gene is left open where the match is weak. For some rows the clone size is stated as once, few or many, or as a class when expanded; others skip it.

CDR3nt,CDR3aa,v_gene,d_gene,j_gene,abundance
TGTGCCAGCAGTTGGGACAGGGGGGAAAAACTGTTTTTT,CASSWDRGEKLFF,TRBV6-5,TRBD1,TRBJ1-4,.
TGTGCCAGCAGCCCCGCCGGGTCGATCGACGAGCAGTACTTC,CASSPAGSIDEQYF,TRBV7-2,.,TRBJ2-7,.
TGTGCCAGCAGCTTCACCCCCTCGGGGAACTATGGCTACACCTTC,CASSFTPSGNYGYTF,TRBV5-5,.,TRBJ1-2,.
TGTGCCAGCAGCCAGACAGGGGGCAATGGCTACACCTTC,CASSQTGGNGYTF,TRBV7-3,TRBD1,TRBJ1-2,.
TGTGCCTGGAGCCCGGACAGGGTTATTCTCCAGCATTTT,CAWSPDRVILQHF,TRBV30,TRBD1,TRBJ1-5,.
TGTGCCAGCAAGGAGGGGAATCAGCCCCAGCATTTT,CASKEGNQPQHF,TRBV12-3/TRBV12-4,.,TRBJ1-5,few
TGCGCCAGCAGCTTGGCCGACAGGGACGGTGGCTACACCTTC,CASSLADRDGGYTF,TRBV5-1,TRBD1,TRBJ1-2,.
TGTGCCAGCTTGACCCCCGGGACAGCCCAAGAGACCCAGTACTTC,CASLTPGTAQETQYF,TRBV2,TRBD1,TRBJ2-5,.
TGTGCCACCAGCAGGCGGGGAGGGTCGAGCGGCTACACCTTC,CATSRRGGSSGYTF,TRBV15,.,TRBJ1-2,.
TGTGCCAGCAGCCCCGGACAGGGGATGGATACTGAAGCTTTCTTT,CASSPGQGMDTEAFF,TRBV5-4,TRBD1,TRBJ1-1,.
TGTGCCAGCAGCTTAGTTAGGACAGGGGCCTACTCTGGGGCCAACGTCCTGACTTTC,CASSLVRTGAYSGANVLTF,TRBV7-9,TRBD1,TRBJ2-6,.
TGTGCCAGCAGTTTTGAAAGGGGGAATCAGCCCCAGCATTTT,CASSFERGNQPQHF,TRBV6-5,.,TRBJ1-5,.
TGCGCCAGCAGCCCCACAAAGACGGGACAGAGGAACACTGAAGCTTTCTTT,CASSPTKTGQRNTEAFF,TRBV4-1,TRBD1,TRBJ1-1,.
TGTGCCAGCAGCCGGGAACTGAACACTGAAGCTTTCTTT,CASSRELNTEAFF,TRBV7-3,.,TRBJ1-1,.
TGTGCCAGCAGTCTTAATCACAGGGCGGTCACTGAAGCTTTCTTT,CASSLNHRAVTEAFF,TRBV6-5,.,TRBJ1-1,.
TGCGCCAGCAGCCCGGGACAGGGGGCGTCCCTCTCCACAGATACGCAGTATTTT,CASSPGQGASLSTDTQYF,TRBV5-1,TRBD1,TRBJ2-3,.
TGCGCCAGCAGCTTGGCCGTAGGGGGCACGACTGAAGCTTTCTTT,CASSLAVGGTTEAFF,TRBV5-1,TRBD1,TRBJ1-1,.
TGTGCCAGCAGAGGGGTCAACTATGGCTACACCTTC,CASRGVNYGYTF,TRBV28,.,TRBJ1-2,.
TGTGCCAGCAGCCCGGACGGACTCTCTGGAAACACCATATATTTT,CASSPDGLSGNTIYF,TRBV5-4,.,TRBJ1-3,.
TGTGCCAGTAGCGGGACAGAAACTAACTATGGCTACACCTTC,CASSGTETNYGYTF,TRBV19,TRBD1,TRBJ1-2,.
TGTGCCAGCAGCTTAAGCAGCGGGGGCCAATTCAATGAGCAGTTCTTC,CASSLSSGGQFNEQFF,TRBV7-9,TRBD2,TRBJ2-1,.
TGCAGCGGTCTCGGGACTGGACAATATGAGCAGTTCTTC,CSGLGTGQYEQFF,TRBV29-1,.,TRBJ2-1,.
TGTGCCAGCAGCTCAAATGACAGGGTTAGAGGGGACTTC,CASSSNDRVRGDF,TRBV7-8,TRBD1,TRBJ2-5,.
TGTGCCAGCAGCTCGTGGACAGGGGGGTTCATTCAGTACTTC,CASSSWTGGFIQYF,TRBV21-1,.,TRBJ2-4,.
TGTGCCAGCAGTTACACCTGGGGACAGGGATACAATGAGCAGTTCTTC,CASSYTWGQGYNEQFF,TRBV5-5,TRBD1,TRBJ2-1,.
TGTGCCAGCAGCCACGACAGGGATGGCTACACCTTC,CASSHDRDGYTF,TRBV14,TRBD1,TRBJ1-2,few
TGTGCCAGCAGCCCTCGACCAGGGAATGGCTACACCTTC,CASSPRPGNGYTF,TRBV6-2/TRBV6-3,.,TRBJ1-2,once
TGTGCCAGCAGTTTAAAGGGGTCTATCAGCTCTGGGGCCAACGTCCTGACTTTC,CASSLKGSISSGANVLTF,TRBV27,.,TRBJ2-6,.
TGTGCCAGCAGCGGGCGCTACAGCCCGGGGGGCGTGGAAGGCTACACCTTC,CASSGRYSPGGVEGYTF,TRBV9,.,TRBJ1-2,.
TGCGCCAGCAGCTTGGGTGGACTCGGGGAGTATGGCTACACCTTC,CASSLGGLGEYGYTF,TRBV5-1,.,TRBJ1-2,.
TGTGCTAGTGCCTCACAGGGAATTTCCTACGAGCAGTACTTC,CASASQGISYEQYF,TRBV12-5,.,TRBJ2-7,.
TGTGCCAGCAGCGAGCACTACTCTGGAAACACCATATATTTT,CASSEHYSGNTIYF,TRBV6-5,.,TRBJ1-3,.
TGTGCCAGCAGCCCCAGACTAGAAATAAACAATGAGCAGTTCTTC,CASSPRLEINNEQFF,TRBV5-5,.,TRBJ2-1,few
TGTGCCAGTAGTATCTCTGGGCAGGGTCAAGGTCGGGCCCAGTACTTC,CASSISGQGQGRAQYF,TRBV19,.,TRBJ2-5,.
TGCGCCAGCAACGCCCAGGGGGCCAGGGATACGCAGTATTTT,CASNAQGARDTQYF,TRBV5-1,TRBD1,TRBJ2-3,.
TGTGCCAGCAGCTCGACAGGGAATAATTCACCCCTCCACTTT,CASSSTGNNSPLHF,TRBV5-5,TRBD1,TRBJ1-6,.
TGTGCCAGCAGTGAAGTAATAGCTTACACCGGGGAGCTGTTTTTT,CASSEVIAYTGELFF,TRBV2,.,TRBJ2-2,.